This T cell receptor (beta chain) was captured in a study of response to subunit inactivated influenza vaccine. A few counts support this clonotype. Its specificity is not known. TCRdb itself ran the RT-PCR reads through MiXCR, one entry per CDR3 protein. The repertoire holds a few hundred thousand distinct CDR3 sequences, with approximately 10% as singletons. Points from the study as a whole: Authors suggested each seasonal flu vaccination may recruit only limited numbers of new T cells.

Per germline, CDR1 DFQATT and CDR2 SNEGSKA (reference sequence). The CDR3 has 14 amino acids. The ends were cut back, 6 bases at V and 0 bases at J, with 14 bases in the middle. This clonotype originated in a man aged 45-65 years who received an inactivated influenza vaccine. The sample here was PBMCs from blood, taken roughly 6 weeks after vaccination. The rearrangement links TRBV20-1 to TRBJ1-1; D not certain. CDR3 DNA sequence: TGCAGTGCCGCAGCATTACTCGTGAACACTGAAGCTTTCTTT. It encodes CSAAALLVNTEAFF.